The rows below give T cell receptor beta chains drawn from one sample of a study of cytomegalovirus exposure and HLA in healthy donors. The protocol was immunoSEQ multiplex PCR, while the TCRdb copy is restricted to in-frame clones and leaves out a portion. Of roughly 200,000 clones detected, 85% to 90% appear once; the ten largest clones hold 1% to 1.5%. Sequenced input: PBMCs. These receptor sequences come from a man aged 30 to 39 in good health and CMV-seronegative. CDR3s include the opening cysteine and the closing phenylalanine or tryptophan. D genes are given only for firm matches. Only some rows state a clone size, as once, few, many or a class for expanded clones.

NA	NA	TRBV28	TRBJ1-5	CASSPRVGNQPQHF	TGTGCCAGCAGTCCCAGGGTGGGCAATCAGCCCCAGCATTTT
NA	TRBD1	TRBV18	TRBJ1-2	CASSLNGDRGPYGYTF	TGTGCCAGCTCACTGAATGGGGACAGGGGGCCCTATGGCTACACCTTC
NA	TRBD1	TRBV7-9	TRBJ1-1	CASSLGQMNTEAFF	TGTGCCAGCAGCTTGGGACAGATGAACACTGAAGCTTTCTTT
NA	TRBD1	TRBV10-2	TRBJ2-3	CASSPPTGEDADTQYF	TGCGCCAGCTCCCCCCCGACAGGGGAAGACGCAGATACGCAGTATTTT
NA	NA	TRBV6-4	TRBJ1-6	CASSDSWLDNNSPLHF	TGTGCCAGCAGTGACTCGTGGCTGGACAATAATTCACCCCTCCACTTT
NA	TRBD1	TRBV30	TRBJ1-3	CAWSGDRGTGNTIYF	TGTGCCTGGAGTGGAGACAGGGGGACTGGAAACACCATATATTTT
NA	TRBD2	TRBV15	TRBJ2-1	CATSRVGTSGYNEQFF	TGTGCCACCAGCAGAGTTGGGACTAGCGGATACAATGAGCAGTTCTTC
NA	NA	TRBV7-9	TRBJ2-7	CSSKPSLAGAYEQYF	TGTTCCAGCAAGCCTAGCCTAGCCGGAGCCTACGAGCAGTACTTC
NA	NA	TRBV5-6	TRBJ1-1	CATSTGIMNTEAFF	TGTGCCACCTCCACAGGGATAATGAACACTGAAGCTTTCTTT
NA	TRBD2	TRBV9	TRBJ2-7	CASSARAGGPGEQYF	TGTGCCAGCAGCGCCCGAGCGGGAGGGCCGGGGGAGCAGTACTTC
NA	NA	TRBV7-7	TRBJ2-3	CASSLYPFEAESTDTQYF	TGTGCTAGCAGCTTATACCCCTTTGAAGCGGAGAGCACAGATACGCAGTATTTT
NA	TRBD1	TRBV27	TRBJ2-7	CASSPGQGLGEQYF	TGTGCCAGCAGTCCGGGACAGGGATTAGGTGAGCAGTACTTC
few	TRBD2	TRBV18	TRBJ2-1	CASSPLAFSSGYNEQFF	TGTGCCAGCTCACCACTTGCTTTCTCTAGCGGATACAATGAGCAGTTCTTC
few	TRBD2	TRBV5-5	TRBJ2-7	CASSLGLAGNYEQYF	TGTGCCAGCAGCTTAGGACTAGCGGGAAACTACGAGCAGTACTTC
NA	NA	TRBV7-2	TRBJ2-3	CASSPRRTQYF	TGTGCCAGCAGCCCACGGAGGACGCAGTATTTT
NA	NA	TRBV7-8	TRBJ2-7	CASSPDGRLYEQYF	TGTGCCAGCAGCCCCGACGGAAGACTCTACGAGCAGTACTTC
NA	NA	TRBV28	TRBJ2-3	CASSLLGASTDTQYF	TGTGCCAGCAGTTTATTGGGGGCTAGCACAGATACGCAGTATTTT
NA	NA	TRBV29-1	TRBJ2-7	CSVEINGQGLEQYF	TGCAGCGTTGAAATTAATGGCCAGGGGCTCGAGCAGTACTTC
NA	TRBD1	TRBV6-6	TRBJ2-7	CASRTPTGGVYEQYF	TGTGCCAGCAGAACACCGACAGGGGGCGTCTACGAGCAGTACTTC
NA	TRBD1	TRBV4-2	TRBJ2-7	CASSQTDRVGTYEQYF	TGTGCCAGCAGCCAAACTGACAGGGTGGGAACCTACGAGCAGTACTTC
NA	TRBD2	TRBV11-3	TRBJ2-1	CASSFETSGDNEQFF	TGTGCCAGCAGCTTCGAAACTAGCGGCGACAATGAGCAGTTCTTC
NA	TRBD1	TRBV27	TRBJ2-7	CASSLTGGVYEQYF	TGTGCCAGCAGTTTAACAGGGGGCGTTTACGAGCAGTACTTC
NA	NA	TRBV5-1	TRBJ2-3	CASVSGTAGDTQYF	TGCGCCAGCGTATCCGGGACTGCGGGAGATACGCAGTATTTT
NA	TRBD2	TRBV13	TRBJ2-1	CASSLGTSVNEQFF	TGTGCCAGCAGCTTGGGGACTAGCGTTAATGAGCAGTTCTTC
NA	TRBD2	TRBV2	TRBJ2-1	CASRGLAEEQFF	TGTGCCAGCAGGGGACTAGCGGAAGAGCAGTTCTTC